Shown below are 20 T cell receptor beta chains from a single sample sequenced in a study of low-dose radiotherapy and immunotherapy resistance in tumors. Regarding time point: after trial treatment. Treatment reported: LDRT plus nivolumab, ipilimumab, low-dose cyclophosphamide and aspirin (RACIN trial). Covering alpha and beta chains, TRAV- and TRBV-specific primers were used for the first-strand cDNA. With a V-primer adapter and a constant-region primer, TCRs were amplified for approximately 19 PCR cycles. TCRdb used MiXCR to reprocess the reads, holding one entry per CDR3 protein. In the table there are approximately 100,000 distinct CDR3 sequences, less than 25% of which are singletons. The material was PBMCs, obtained after low-dose radiotherapy plus immunotherapy. The receptors were gathered from a male donor with prostate cancer.

At least ten counts were recorded for this clonotype. The gene calls are TRBV29-1 and TRBJ2-3; TRBD1 aligns across 7 bases. With 0 bases clipped from V and 10 bases from J, the junction kept 7 bases outside the gene matches. The germline CDR1 and CDR2 sequences are SQVTM and ANQGSEA. The CDR3 runs 13 residues. The CDR3 DNA sequence: TGCAGCGTTGAAGAAGACAGGGTCCCTTCGCAGTATTTT. It encodes CSVEEDRVPSQYF.

The table lists this clonotype with many counts. This sequence joins TRBV7-2 and TRBJ1-1, with D perhaps matching TRBD1 (5 bases). Trimming took 1 base from V and 1 from J, leaving 10 bases between them. The germline CDR1 and CDR2 sequences are SGHTA and FQGNSA. There are 15 residues in the CDR3. CDR3 sequence (DNA): TGTGCCAGCAGCTTAGAGATAGGACAGAACACTGAAGCTTTCTTT. Translating gives CASSLEIGQNTEAFF.

The genes are TRBV6-6 and TRBJ2-6; D may be TRBD1 (8 bases). The germline gives CDR1 MNHNY, CDR2 SVGAGI (reference sequence). The V end lost 0 bases, the J end lost 2 bases, and 20 bases lay between the germline ends. The CDR3 extends over 20 amino acids. The CDR3 DNA reads as TGTGCCAGCAGTTACTCGATGGCACAGGGGGGGGACACTGGGGCCAACGTCCTGACTTTC. Encoded protein: CASSYSMAQGGDTGANVLTF.

The rearrangement uses TRBV5-1 and TRBJ2-1; 9 bases are shared with TRBD2. Losses at the gene ends were 4 bases for V and 6 bases for J; bases not matched to a gene: 11. Germline V gives CDR1 SGHRS, CDR2 YFSETQ. The CDR3 has 16 amino acids. In nucleotides, the CDR3 is TGCGCCAGCAGCAGGGGCGCGGGGGGGGCCGTCAATGAGCAGTTCTTC. Amino acids: CASSRGAGGAVNEQFF. Complete variable domain (other parts from reference TRBV5-1 and TRBJ2-1): KAGVTQTPRYLIKTRGQQVTLSCSPISGHRSVSWYQQTPGQGLQFLFEYFSETQRNKGNFPGRFSGRQFSNSRSEMNVSTLELGDSALYLCASSRGAGGAVNEQFFGPGTRLTVL.

This clonotype was seen many times. This chain connects TRBV30 to TRBJ1-2; the D gene is possibly TRBD1 (5 bases). The CDR3 sequence is 13 residues long. V gave up 1 base and J gave up 4 bases, with 10 bases separating them. Germline V gene data show CDR1 as GTSNPN and CDR2 as SVGIG (reference sequence). The DNA for the CDR3 is TGTGCCTGGAGTGCGGACGGGGGCTATGGCTACACCTTC. Its protein is CAWSADGGYGYTF.

This clonotype has a count of ten or more. The gene calls are TRBV20-1 and TRBJ1-5; tentatively, D is TRBD1 (5 bases). V was cut by 2 bases and J by 7 bases, with 24 bases left in between. This CDR3 is built from 17 residues. The germline V gene has CDR1 DFQATT and CDR2 SNEGSKA (reference sequence). CDR3 DNA sequence: TGCAGTGCTAGACCCGGGCGTGTGGGGCCGGGGGTCCAGCCCCAGCATTTT. Amino acid sequence: CSARPGRVGPGVQPQHF.

This clonotype has ten or more counts. This sequence joins TRBV7-9 and TRBJ2-1; D gene ambiguous. The CDR3 loop spans 12 amino acids. The germline V gene encodes CDR1 SEHNR and CDR2 FQNEAQ (reference sequence). CDR3 sequence reads: CAATEGRNEQFF. CDR3 DNA: TGTGCTGCAACTGAAGGGCGCAATGAGCAGTTCTTC.

Points on this clonotype: One base separates it from a far larger clone, so it is likely a read error. V is TRBV5-1 and J is TRBJ2-7; TRBD2 might be the D (6 bases). CDR1 is SGHRS, CDR2 YFSETQ, per germline. The CDR3 is made up of 11 amino acids. CDR3 bases: TGTGCCAGCAGCGCGGGATACGAGCAGTACGTC. The encoded protein is CASSAGYEQYV.

This sequence joins TRBV6-2 or TRBV6-3 and TRBJ1-1; D is perhaps TRBD1 (6 bases). The ends were cut back, 2 bases at V and 5 bases at J, with 12 bases in the middle. CDR3 length: 14 amino acids. The germline V gene has CDR1 MNHEY and CDR2 SVGEGT. Here the CDR3 DNA reads TGTGCCAGCAGTTACGGGGGGCCTTGGACTGAAGCTTTCTTT. This encodes CASSYGGPWTEAFF.

The gene calls are TRBV10-3 and TRBJ2-7; D is perhaps TRBD1 or TRBD2 (5 bases each). Germline CDR1 reads ENHRY; CDR2 reads SYGVKD. V was cut by 6 bases and J by 3 bases, with 12 bases left in between. The CDR3 is made up of 13 amino acids. The CDR3 DNA is TGTGCCATCAGGGGGACCGAGTTCTACGAGCAGTACTTC. This sequence encodes CAIRGTEFYEQYF.

This clonotype was observed many times. Here the CDR3 reads CASSELAGGPQETQYF. CDR3 coding DNA: TGTGCCAGCAGTGAGCTAGCGGGGGGTCCCCAAGAGACCCAGTACTTC. The rearrangement uses TRBV6-1 and TRBJ2-5; TRBD2 matches 11 bases. CDR1 and CDR2 (germline): MNHNS, SASEGT. V lost 3 bases to trimming and J lost 1 base; unmatched junction nucleotides: 4. This CDR3 contains 16 residues.

V and J are TRBV7-2 and TRBJ2-4, with D possibly being TRBD1 (6 bases). Germline-derived CDR1 and CDR2 are SGHTA and FQGNSA. The CDR3 loop spans 15 amino acids. With 1 base removed from V and 6 bases from J, the gap between germline ends came to 13 bases. The CDR3 spells CASSLEPARGNIQYF. The CDR3 DNA is TGTGCCAGCAGCTTAGAGCCCGCCAGGGGAAACATTCAGTACTTC.

This clonotype showed up many times. This chain uses TRBV5-5 with TRBJ2-3, with D unclear. From germline, CDR1 is SGHKS and CDR2 YYEKEE (reference sequence). The V gene lost 6 bases and the J gene lost 0 bases, with 11 bases spanning the gap. The CDR3 is 14 amino acids. This CDR3 reads CASNQDKSTDTQYF. The DNA of the CDR3 is TGTGCCAGCAATCAAGACAAGAGCACAGATACGCAGTATTTT.

The table lists this clonotype with many counts. The chain links TRBV12-3 or TRBV12-4 to TRBJ1-2, with D unclear. V was pared by 5 bases and J by 4 bases, with 14 bases between. The CDR3 covers 14 residues. CDR3 loop: CASSLRPVVYGYTF. The CDR3 DNA follows: TGTGCCAGCAGTCTACGGCCGGTGGTCTATGGCTACACCTTC.

This clonotype qualifies as medium-sized. The rearrangement joins TRBV9 to TRBJ2-3; 8 bases map to TRBD1. Germline trimming cut 4 bases from V and 0 bases from J; bases unmatched to any gene: 4. The germline V gene has CDR1 SGDLS and CDR2 YYNGEE. This CDR3 region has 15 residues. The CDR3 reads CASSSWDRSTDTQYF. The DNA of the CDR3 is TGTGCCAGCAGCAGCTGGGACAGGAGCACAGATACGCAGTATTTT.

This clonotype was found many times. This may arise from a read error, as a much more abundant clone is one base away. The gene calls are TRBV5-3 and TRBJ2-3, with TRBD2 as a possible D gene (6 bases). TRBV5-3 is labeled an ORF, and its function is uncertain. The CDR3 length is 13 residues. CDR3 DNA sequence: TGTGCCTCGGTCAGGCGGGGCACAGATACGCAGTGTTTT. It codes for CASVRRGTDTQCF.

This clonotype was seen repeatedly, ten times or more. The gene calls are TRBV2 and TRBJ1-6, with D hard to call. The V end was cut by 2 bases, the J end by 6 bases, with 8 bases between. This CDR3 is built from 14 residues. Germline loops: CDR1 SNHLY, CDR2 FYNNEI. CDR3 sequence reads: CASSERRVNSPLHF. The DNA of the CDR3 is TGTGCCAGCAGTGAAAGGAGGGTTAATTCACCCCTCCACTTT.

The gene calls are TRBV6-1 and TRBJ2-7; TRBD1 agrees at 8 bases. J lost 5 bases, V lost 7 bases, and 13 bases had no gene match. The germline gives CDR1 MNHNS, CDR2 SASEGT. The CDR3 spans 15 residues. The CDR3 bases are TGTGCCAGCACCCGCCGAGACAGGGGATACCACGAGCAGTACTTC. Its translation: CASTRRDRGYHEQYF.

This clonotype was counted at least ten times. The chain is built from TRBV15 and TRBJ2-6; 7 bases are a match to TRBD1. In germline, CDR1 is LNHNV, CDR2 YYDKDF (reference sequence). The CDR3 loop spans 15 amino acids. This CDR3 reads CASRDSLSGANVLTF. The CDR3 DNA follows: TGTGCTTCCCGGGACAGCCTTTCTGGGGCCAACGTCCTGACTTTC.

This clonotype was observed many times. V gene TRBV19 combines with J gene TRBJ2-2; D gene uncertain. Germline V gene sequence: CDR1 LNHDA, CDR2 SQIVND (reference sequence). CDR3 size: 12 residues. The germline V and J ends were trimmed by 5 bases and 6 bases, with 7 bases remaining between them. CDR3 sequence reads: CASSPHSGELFF. DNA for the CDR3: TGTGCCAGTAGTCCGCATTCCGGGGAGCTGTTTTTT.